The present T cell receptor (beta chain) was sequenced within a study of radiation and T cells in renal cell carcinoma. The time point here: blood 4 weeks post-SBRT, at nephrectomy. As for treatment: 15 Gy SBRT to primary tumor, nephrectomy 4 weeks later. Nephrectomy followed 15 Gy stereotactic body radiation by 4 weeks. The CDR3 spans 15 residues. CDR1 is SGHRS and CDR2 is YFSETQ in the germline V gene. The V end lost 0 bases, the J end lost 5 bases, and 12 bases lay between the germline ends. Here immunoSEQ multiplex PCR was the method, and the copy in TCRdb shows in-frame clones only, minus some. The sample holds some 80,000 clones; 70% to 90% are singletons and the top ten take 2% to 3%.

The chain combines TRBV5-1 with TRBJ2-1, with a tentative D call TRBD2 (6 bases). The material was blood, obtained from a patient whose treatment included radiotherapy and nephrectomy. This TCR came from an older woman with renal cell carcinoma. In nucleotides, the CDR3 is TGCGCCAGCAGCTTGGTAGGAGGGCCCAACAATGAGCAGTTCTTC. It codes for CASSLVGGPNNEQFF.